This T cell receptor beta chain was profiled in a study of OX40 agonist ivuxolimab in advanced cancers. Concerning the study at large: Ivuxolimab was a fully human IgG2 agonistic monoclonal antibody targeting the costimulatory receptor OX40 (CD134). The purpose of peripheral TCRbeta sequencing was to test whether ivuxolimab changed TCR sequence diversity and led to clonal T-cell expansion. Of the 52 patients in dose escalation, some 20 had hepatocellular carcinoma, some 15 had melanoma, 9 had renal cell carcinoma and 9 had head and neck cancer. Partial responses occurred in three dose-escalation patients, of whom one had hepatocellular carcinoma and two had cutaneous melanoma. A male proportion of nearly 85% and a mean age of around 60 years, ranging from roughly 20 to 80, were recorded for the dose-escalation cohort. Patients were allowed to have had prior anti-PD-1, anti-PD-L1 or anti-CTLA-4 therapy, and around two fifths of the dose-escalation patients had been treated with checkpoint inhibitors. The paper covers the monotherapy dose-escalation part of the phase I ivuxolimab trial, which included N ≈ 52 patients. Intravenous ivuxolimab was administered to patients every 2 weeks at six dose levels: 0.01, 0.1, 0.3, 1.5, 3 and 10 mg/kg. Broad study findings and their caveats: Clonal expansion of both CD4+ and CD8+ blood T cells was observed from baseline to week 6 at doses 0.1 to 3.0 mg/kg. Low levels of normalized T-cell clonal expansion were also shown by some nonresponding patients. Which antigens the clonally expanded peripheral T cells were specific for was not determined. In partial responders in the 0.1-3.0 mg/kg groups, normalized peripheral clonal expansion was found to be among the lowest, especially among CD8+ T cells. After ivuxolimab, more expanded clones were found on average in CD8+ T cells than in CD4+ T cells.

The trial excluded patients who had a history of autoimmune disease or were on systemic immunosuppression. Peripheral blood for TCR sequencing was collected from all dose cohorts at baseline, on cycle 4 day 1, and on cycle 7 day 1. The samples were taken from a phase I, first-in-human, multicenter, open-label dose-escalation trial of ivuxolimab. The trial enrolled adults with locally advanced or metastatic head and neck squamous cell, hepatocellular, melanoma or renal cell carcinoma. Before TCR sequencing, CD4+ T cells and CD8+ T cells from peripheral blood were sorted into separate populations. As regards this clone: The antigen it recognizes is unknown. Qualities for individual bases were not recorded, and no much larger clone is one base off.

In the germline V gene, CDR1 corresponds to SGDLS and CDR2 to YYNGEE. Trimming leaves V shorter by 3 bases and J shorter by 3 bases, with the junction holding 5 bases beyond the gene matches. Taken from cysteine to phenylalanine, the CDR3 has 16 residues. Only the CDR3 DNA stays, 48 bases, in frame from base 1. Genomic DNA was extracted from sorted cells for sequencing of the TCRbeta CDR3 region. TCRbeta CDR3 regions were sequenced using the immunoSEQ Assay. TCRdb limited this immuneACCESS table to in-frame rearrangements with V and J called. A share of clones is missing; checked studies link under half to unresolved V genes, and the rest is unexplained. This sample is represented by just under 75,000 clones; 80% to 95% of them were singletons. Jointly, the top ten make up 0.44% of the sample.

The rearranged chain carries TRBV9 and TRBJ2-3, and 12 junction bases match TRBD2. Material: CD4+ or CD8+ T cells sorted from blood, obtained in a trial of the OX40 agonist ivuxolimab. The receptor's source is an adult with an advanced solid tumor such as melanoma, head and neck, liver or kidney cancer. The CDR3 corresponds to CASSETSGSSTDTQYF. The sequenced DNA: TGTGCCAGCAGCGAGACTAGCGGGAGCAGTACAGATACGCAGTATTTT.